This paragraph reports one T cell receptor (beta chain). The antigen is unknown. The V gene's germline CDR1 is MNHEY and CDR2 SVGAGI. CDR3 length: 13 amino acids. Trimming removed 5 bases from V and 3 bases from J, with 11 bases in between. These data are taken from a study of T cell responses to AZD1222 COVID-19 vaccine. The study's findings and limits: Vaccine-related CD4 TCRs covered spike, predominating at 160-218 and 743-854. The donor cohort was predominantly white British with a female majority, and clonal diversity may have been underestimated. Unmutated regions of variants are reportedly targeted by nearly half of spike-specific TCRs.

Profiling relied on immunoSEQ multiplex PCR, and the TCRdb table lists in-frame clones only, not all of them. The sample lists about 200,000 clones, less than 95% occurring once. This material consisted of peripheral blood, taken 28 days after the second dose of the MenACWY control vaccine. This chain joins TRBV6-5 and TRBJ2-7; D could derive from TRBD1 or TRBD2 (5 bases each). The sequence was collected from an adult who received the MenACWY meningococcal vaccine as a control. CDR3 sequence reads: CASSIGTRYEQYF. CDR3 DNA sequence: TGTGCCAGCAGTATAGGGACGCGCTACGAGCAGTACTTC.